This T cell receptor (beta chain) was documented in a study of CXCR3-negative and CXCR3-positive naive CD8 T cells. Study results and caveats: For naive cells, CXCR3-negative and CXCR3-positive subsets had similar TRBV-TRBJ usage; for memory cells, usage differed. Memory CD8+ T cell repertoires were far less diverse than both naive subsets. Fresh PBMCs went into most assays, and CXCR3 expression partly declined after cryopreservation.

The TRB libraries of cDNA were built by UMI-labeled 5' RACE. Following a re-call of the 5' RACE reads, TCRdb has one entry per CDR3 protein and lacks DNA. The sample totals 70,000 to 95,000 distinct CDR3 sequences; its top ten clones hold about 1.5%. Concerning this clonotype: Its matching antigen is unknown.

CD45RO-CCR7+CD27+CD95- defined naive CD8+ T cells. This TCR was sampled from a human donor in good health. Some clones in this sample may be carry-over from other donors' samples. Source material: naive CXCR3- CD8+ T cells from blood. Subset of the sample: CD45RO-CCR7+CD27+CD95- naive CD8+ T cells lacking CXCR3 (TNR3-).

CDR3 protein: CSANGPSEQFF. The chain links TRBV20-1 to TRBJ2-1; no DNA is available, so the TRBD2 call from TCRdb remains unchecked. Germline CDR1 reads DFQATT; CDR2 reads SNEGSKA (reference sequence). This CDR3 contains 11 residues.